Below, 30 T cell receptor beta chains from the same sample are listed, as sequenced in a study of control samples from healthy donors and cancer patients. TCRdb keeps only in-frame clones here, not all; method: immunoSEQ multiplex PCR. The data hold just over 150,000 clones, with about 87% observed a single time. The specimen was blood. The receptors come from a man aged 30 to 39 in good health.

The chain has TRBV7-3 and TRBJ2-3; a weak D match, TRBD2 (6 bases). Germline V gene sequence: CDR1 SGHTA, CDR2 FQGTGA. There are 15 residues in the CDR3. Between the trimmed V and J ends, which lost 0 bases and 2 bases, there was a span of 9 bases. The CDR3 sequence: CASSLTSGNTDTQYF. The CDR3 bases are TGTGCCAGCAGCTTAACTAGCGGAAACACAGATACGCAGTATTTT. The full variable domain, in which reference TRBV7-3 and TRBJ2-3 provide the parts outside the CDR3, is GAGVSQTPSNKVTEKGKYVELRCDPISGHTALYWYRQSLGQGPEFLIYFQGTGAADDSGLPNDRFFAVRPEGSVSTLKIQRTERGDSAVYLCASSLTSGNTDTQYFGPGTRLTVL.

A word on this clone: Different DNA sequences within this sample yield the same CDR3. The CDR3 reads CASSLRYEQYF. In nucleotides, the CDR3 is TGTGCCAGCAGCTTGAGGTACGAGCAGTACTTC. The chain couples TRBV5-6 to TRBJ2-7; D uncertain. The V end was cut by 1 base, the J end by 4 bases, with 3 bases between. The CDR3 is 11 amino acids. The germline V gene has CDR1 SGHDT and CDR2 YYEEEE.

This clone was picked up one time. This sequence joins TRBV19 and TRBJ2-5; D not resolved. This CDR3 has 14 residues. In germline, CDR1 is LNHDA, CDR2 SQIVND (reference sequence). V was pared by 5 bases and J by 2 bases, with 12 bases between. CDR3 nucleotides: TGTGCCAGTAGTTGGGCAGACAAACAAGAGACCCAGTACTTC. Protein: CASSWADKQETQYF.

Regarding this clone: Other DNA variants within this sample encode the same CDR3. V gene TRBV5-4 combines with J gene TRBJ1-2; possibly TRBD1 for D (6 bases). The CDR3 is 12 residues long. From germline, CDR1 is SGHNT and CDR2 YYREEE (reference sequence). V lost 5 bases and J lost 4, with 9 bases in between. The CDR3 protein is CASSLDSYGYTF. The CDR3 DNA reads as TGTGCCAGCAGTCTGGACAGCTATGGCTACACCTTC. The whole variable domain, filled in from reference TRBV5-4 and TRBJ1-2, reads ETGVTQSPTHLIKTRGQQVTLRCSSQSGHNTVSWYQQALGQGPQFIFQYYREEENGRGNFPPRFSGLQFPNYSSELNVNALELDDSALYLCASSLDSYGYTFGSGTRLTVV.

The CDR3 here is CASSYSGAGWGGELFF. The CDR3 DNA reads TGTGCCAGCAGTTACTCGGGAGCGGGGTGGGGCGGGGAGCTGTTTTTT. The V call is TRBV6-5, the J call TRBJ2-2; 7 nucleotides agree with TRBD2. In germline, CDR1 is MNHEY, CDR2 SVGAGI. V was pared by 0 bases and J by 7 bases, with 8 bases of the junction left unmatched. The CDR3 extends over 16 amino acids.

Here the CDR3 DNA reads TGTGCCAGCAGTCCCCTGGGGGGAGGTCAGCCCCAGCATTTT. Encoded protein: CASSPLGGGQPQHF. The chain recombines TRBV28 with TRBJ1-5, with a possible D match to TRBD1 (5 bases). Germline values: CDR1 MDHEN, CDR2 SYDVKM. V was pared by 5 bases and J by 6 bases, with 14 bases between. The length of the CDR3 is 14 residues.

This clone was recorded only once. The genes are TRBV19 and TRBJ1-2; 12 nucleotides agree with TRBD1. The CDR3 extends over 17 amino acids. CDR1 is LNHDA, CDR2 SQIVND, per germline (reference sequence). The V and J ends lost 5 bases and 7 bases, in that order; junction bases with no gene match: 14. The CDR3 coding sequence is TGTGCCAGTAGTCCCGGGACAGGGGGCCCCGGGAGCGGTGGCTACACCTTC. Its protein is CASSPGTGGPGSGGYTF.

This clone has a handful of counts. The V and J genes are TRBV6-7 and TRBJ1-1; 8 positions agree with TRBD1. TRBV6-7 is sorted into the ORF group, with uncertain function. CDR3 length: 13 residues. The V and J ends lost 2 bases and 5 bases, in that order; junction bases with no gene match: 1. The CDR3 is CASSYNRGTEAFF. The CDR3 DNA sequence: TGTGCCAGCAGTTACAACAGGGGGACTGAAGCTTTCTTT.

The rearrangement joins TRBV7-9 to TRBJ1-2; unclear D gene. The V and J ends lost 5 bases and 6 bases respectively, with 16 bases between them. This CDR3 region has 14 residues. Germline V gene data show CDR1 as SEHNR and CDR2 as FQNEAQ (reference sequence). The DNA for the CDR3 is TGTGCCAGCAGCGGAGGAGCGGCGGTGGATGGCTACACCTTC. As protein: CASSGGAAVDGYTF.

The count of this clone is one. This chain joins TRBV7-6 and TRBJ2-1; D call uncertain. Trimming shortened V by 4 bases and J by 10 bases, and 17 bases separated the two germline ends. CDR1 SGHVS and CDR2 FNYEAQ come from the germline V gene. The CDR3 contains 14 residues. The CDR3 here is CASSSKEAGKEQFF. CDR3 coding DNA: TGTGCCAGCAGCTCGAAAGAGGCTGGAAAGGAGCAGTTCTTC.

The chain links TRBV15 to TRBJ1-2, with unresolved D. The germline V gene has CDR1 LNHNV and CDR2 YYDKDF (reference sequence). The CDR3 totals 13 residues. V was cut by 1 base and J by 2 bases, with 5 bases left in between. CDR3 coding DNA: TGTGCCACCAGCAGAGGGCAGAACTATGGCTACACCTTC. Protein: CATSRGQNYGYTF. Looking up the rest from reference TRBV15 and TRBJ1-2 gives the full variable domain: DAMVIQNPRYQVTQFGKPVTLSCSQTLNHNVMYWYQQKSSQAPKLLFHYYDKDFNNEADTPDNFQSRRPNTSFCFLDIRSPGLGDTAMYLCATSRGQNYGYTFGSGTRLTVV.

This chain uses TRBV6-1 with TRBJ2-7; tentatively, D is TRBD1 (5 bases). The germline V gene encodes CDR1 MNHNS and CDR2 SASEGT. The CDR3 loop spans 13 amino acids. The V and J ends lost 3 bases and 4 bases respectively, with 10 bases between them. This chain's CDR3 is CASSEGQIYEQYF. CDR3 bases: TGTGCCAGCAGTGAGGGGCAGATTTACGAGCAGTACTTC.

The CDR3 is CASSFTQTYTYEQYF. As DNA, the CDR3 is TGCGCCAGCAGCTTCACTCAGACGTACACCTACGAGCAGTACTTC. The chain employs TRBV5-1 and TRBJ2-7; D unresolved. Germline V gene lookup returns CDR1 SGHRS and CDR2 YFSETQ. The CDR3 loop spans 15 amino acids. Between the trimmed V and J ends, which lost 2 bases and 2 bases, there was a span of 14 bases.

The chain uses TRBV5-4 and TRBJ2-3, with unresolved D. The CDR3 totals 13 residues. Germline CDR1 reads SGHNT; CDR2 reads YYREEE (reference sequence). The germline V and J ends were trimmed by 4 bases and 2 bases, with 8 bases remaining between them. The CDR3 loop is CASSMPNTDTQYF. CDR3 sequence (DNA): TGTGCCAGCAGCATGCCCAACACAGATACGCAGTATTTT.

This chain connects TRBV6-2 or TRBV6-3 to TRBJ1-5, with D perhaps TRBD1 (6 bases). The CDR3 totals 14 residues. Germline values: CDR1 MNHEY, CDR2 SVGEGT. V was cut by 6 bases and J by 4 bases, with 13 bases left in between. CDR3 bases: TGTGCCAGCAGCCGGGACAACCATAATCAGCCCCAGCATTTT. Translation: CASSRDNHNQPQHF.

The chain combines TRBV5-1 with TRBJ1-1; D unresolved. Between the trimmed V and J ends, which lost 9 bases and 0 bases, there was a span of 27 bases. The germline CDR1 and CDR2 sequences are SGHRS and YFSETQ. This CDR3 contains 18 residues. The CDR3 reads CATHQGGSHSLMNTEAFF. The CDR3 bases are TGCGCCACCCACCAAGGCGGGTCACACTCCCTAATGAACACTGAAGCTTTCTTT. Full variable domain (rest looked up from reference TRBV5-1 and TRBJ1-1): KAGVTQTPRYLIKTRGQQVTLSCSPISGHRSVSWYQQTPGQGLQFLFEYFSETQRNKGNFPGRFSGRQFSNSRSEMNVSTLELGDSALYLCATHQGGSHSLMNTEAFFGQGTRLTVV.

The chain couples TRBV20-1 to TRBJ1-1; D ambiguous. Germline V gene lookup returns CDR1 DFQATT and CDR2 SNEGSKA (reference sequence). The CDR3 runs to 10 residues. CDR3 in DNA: TGCAGCCCCGACGGAGAGCGAGCTTTCTTT. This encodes CSPDGERAFF.

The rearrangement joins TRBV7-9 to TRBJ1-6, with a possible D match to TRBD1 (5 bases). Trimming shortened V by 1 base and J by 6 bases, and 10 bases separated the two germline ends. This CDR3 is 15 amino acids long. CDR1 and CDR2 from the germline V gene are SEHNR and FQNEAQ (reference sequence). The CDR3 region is CASSLEGGTNSPLHF. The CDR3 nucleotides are TGTGCCAGCAGCTTAGAAGGCGGGACTAATTCACCCCTCCACTTT.

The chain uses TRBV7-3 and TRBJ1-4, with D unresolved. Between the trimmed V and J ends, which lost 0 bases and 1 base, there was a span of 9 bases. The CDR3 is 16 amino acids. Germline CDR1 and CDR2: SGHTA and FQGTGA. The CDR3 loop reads CASSLTLWRTNEKLFF. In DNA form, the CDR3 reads TGTGCCAGCAGCTTAACGTTATGGCGAACTAATGAAAAACTGTTTTTT.

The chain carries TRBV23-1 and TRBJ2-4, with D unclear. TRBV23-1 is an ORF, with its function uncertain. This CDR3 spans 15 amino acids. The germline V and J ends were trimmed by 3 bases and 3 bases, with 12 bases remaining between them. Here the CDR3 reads CASSQSDGRKNIQYF. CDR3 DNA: TGCGCCAGCAGTCAGTCTGACGGACGCAAAAACATTCAGTACTTC.

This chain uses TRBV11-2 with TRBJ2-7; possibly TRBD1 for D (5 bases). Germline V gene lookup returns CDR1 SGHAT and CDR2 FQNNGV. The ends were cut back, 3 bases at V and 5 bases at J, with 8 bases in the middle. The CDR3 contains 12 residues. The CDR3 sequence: CASSLKGNEQYF. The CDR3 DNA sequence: TGTGCCAGCAGCTTGAAGGGGAACGAGCAGTACTTC.

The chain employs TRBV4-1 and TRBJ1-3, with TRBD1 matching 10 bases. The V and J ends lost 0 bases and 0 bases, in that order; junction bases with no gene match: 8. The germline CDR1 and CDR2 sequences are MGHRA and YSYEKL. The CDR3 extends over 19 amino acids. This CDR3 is CASSQEDRGARSSGNTIYF. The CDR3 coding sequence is TGCGCCAGCAGCCAAGAGGACAGGGGGGCCCGAAGCTCTGGAAACACCATATATTTT.

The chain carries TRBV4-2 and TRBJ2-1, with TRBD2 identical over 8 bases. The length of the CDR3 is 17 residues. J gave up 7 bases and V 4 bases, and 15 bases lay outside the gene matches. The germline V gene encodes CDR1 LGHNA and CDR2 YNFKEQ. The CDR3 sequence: CASSPGGRGRFGNEQFF. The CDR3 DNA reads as TGTGCCAGCAGCCCGGGAGGGCGGGGGCGGTTTGGGAATGAGCAGTTCTTC.

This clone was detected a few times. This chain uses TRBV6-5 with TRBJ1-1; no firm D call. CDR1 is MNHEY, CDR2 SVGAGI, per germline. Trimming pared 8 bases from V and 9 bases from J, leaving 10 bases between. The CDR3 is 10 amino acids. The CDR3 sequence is CASVLDKAFF. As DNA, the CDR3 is TGTGCCAGCGTTTTAGATAAAGCTTTCTTT.

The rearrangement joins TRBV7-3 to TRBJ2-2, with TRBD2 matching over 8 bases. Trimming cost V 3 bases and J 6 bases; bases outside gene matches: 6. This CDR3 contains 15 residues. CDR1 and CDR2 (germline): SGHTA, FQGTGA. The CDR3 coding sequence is TGTGCCAGCAGCTTGAAGCGGGAGAGTTCCGGGGAGCTGTTTTTT. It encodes CASSLKRESSGELFF.

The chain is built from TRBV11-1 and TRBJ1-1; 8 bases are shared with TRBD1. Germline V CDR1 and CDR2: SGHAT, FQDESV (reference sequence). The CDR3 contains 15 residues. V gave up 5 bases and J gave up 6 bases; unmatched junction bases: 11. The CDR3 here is CASSAKQGDSPEAFF. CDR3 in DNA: TGTGCCAGCAGCGCCAAACAGGGGGATTCTCCTGAAGCTTTCTTT.

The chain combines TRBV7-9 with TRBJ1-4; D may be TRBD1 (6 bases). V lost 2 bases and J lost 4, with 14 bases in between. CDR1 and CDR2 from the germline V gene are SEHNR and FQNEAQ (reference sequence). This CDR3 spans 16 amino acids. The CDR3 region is CASSLYEGTRNEKLFF. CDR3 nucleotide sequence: TGTGCCAGCAGCTTATACGAAGGGACACGTAATGAAAAACTGTTTTTT.

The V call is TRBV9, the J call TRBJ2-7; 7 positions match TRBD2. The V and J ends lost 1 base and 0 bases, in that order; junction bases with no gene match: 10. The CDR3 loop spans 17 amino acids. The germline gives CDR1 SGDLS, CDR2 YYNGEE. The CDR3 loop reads CASSVKGSGASSYEQYF. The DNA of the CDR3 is TGTGCCAGCAGCGTAAAGGGAAGCGGGGCGAGCTCCTACGAGCAGTACTTC.

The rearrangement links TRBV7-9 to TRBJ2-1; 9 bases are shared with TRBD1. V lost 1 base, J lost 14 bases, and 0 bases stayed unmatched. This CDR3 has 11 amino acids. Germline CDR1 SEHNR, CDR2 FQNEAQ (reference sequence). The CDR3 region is CASSLGTGEFF. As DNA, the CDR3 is TGTGCCAGCAGCTTAGGGACAGGGGAGTTCTTC.

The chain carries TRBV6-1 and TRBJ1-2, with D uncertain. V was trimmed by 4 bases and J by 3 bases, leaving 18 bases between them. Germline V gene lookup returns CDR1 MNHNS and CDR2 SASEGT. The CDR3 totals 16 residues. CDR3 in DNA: TGTGCCAGCAGTGCCGTGGGAAGCTCTTCCTACTATGGCTACACCTTC. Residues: CASSAVGSSSYYGYTF.